The clone carrying this T cell receptor beta chain was detected once. Treatment specified: about 20 received Ad26.COV2.S at low or high dose, single or two shots; 5 received placebo; per-sample allocation not given. Repertoires come from day 63 after the first vaccine or placebo injection. Trimming pared 6 bases from V and 4 bases from J, leaving 4 bases between. Germline CDR1 LNHDA, CDR2 SQIVND (reference sequence). The CDR3 spans 12 residues. This sample is part of a study of Ad26.COV2.S vaccination and SARS-CoV-2 variants. About the research overall: Intramuscular Ad26.COV2.S doses were given once or twice, 56 days apart.

Method: immunoSEQ multiplex PCR; TCRdb's copy keeps in-frame clones and lacks some. The profile shows 400,000 to 500,000 clones, 70% to 90% of them singletons. This chain joins TRBV19 and TRBJ2-6; D is ambiguous. The origin of this receptor is a person between 18 and 59 years old who received the Ad26.COV2.S COVID-19 vaccine or a placebo. The sequencing used peripheral blood, collected in a trial of Ad26.COV2.S vaccine versus placebo. The CDR3 reads CASRGGANVLTF. CDR3 nucleotides: TGTGCCAGTAGGGGAGGGGCCAACGTCCTGACTTTC. The variable domain in full, completed from reference TRBV19 and TRBJ2-6, reads DGGITQSPKYLFRKEGQNVTLSCEQNLNHDAMYWYRQDPGQGLRLIYYSQIVNDFQKGDIAEGYSVSREKKESFPLTVTSAQKNPTAFYLCASRGGANVLTFGAGSRLTVL.